These 8 T cell receptor beta chains came from one sample sequenced in a study of blood T cell repertoires in COVID-19. Repertoires were generated with immunoSEQ multiplex PCR, while TCRdb's copy carries only in-frame clones and drops some. The table shows about 280,000 clones, with about 85% occurring only once. Input material: PBMCs or T cells enriched from blood (not recorded which). The source of these receptors is a woman in her forties or fifties who had recovered from COVID-19.

This chain connects TRBV28 to TRBJ2-1, with D maybe TRBD1 (6 bases). This CDR3 region has 13 residues. Germline V CDR1 and CDR2: MDHEN, SYDVKM. V shed 2 bases and J shed 8 bases, with 10 bases lying between them. CDR3 residues: CASSLGGLDEQFF. The DNA for the CDR3 is TGTGCCAGCAGTTTAGGGGGCTTGGATGAGCAGTTCTTC. The complete variable domain, with remaining parts taken from reference TRBV28 and TRBJ2-1, reads DVKVTQSSRYLVKRTGEKVFLECVQDMDHENMFWYRQDPGLGLRLIYFSYDVKMKEKGDIPEGYSVSREKKERFSLILESASTNQTSMYLCASSLGGLDEQFFGPGTRLTVL.

This chain connects TRBV4-3 to TRBJ2-7; the match to TRBD2 covers 15 bases. The CDR3 extends over 16 amino acids. Germline CDR1 reads LGHNA; CDR2 reads YSLEER. The J segment lost 6 bases and the V segment lost 1 base, leaving 4 bases of the junction unmatched. CDR3 bases: TGCGCCAGCAGCCAAGCTCGGACTAGCGGGAGGGTCGAGCAGTACTTC. Its translation is CASSQARTSGRVEQYF.

The chain has TRBV5-1 and TRBJ2-5; a weak D match, TRBD1 (5 bases). From germline, CDR1 is SGHRS and CDR2 YFSETQ. V lost 3 bases, J lost 1 base, and 16 bases lay in between. The CDR3 runs 16 residues. The DNA of the CDR3 is TGCGCCAGCAGCTCTGGGGCCAGGACCCTCCAAGAGACCCAGTACTTC. Translating gives CASSSGARTLQETQYF.

This chain links TRBV5-1 with TRBJ1-2, with D possibly matching TRBD1 (6 bases). CDR3 length: 13 residues. Trimming took off 5 bases at V and 8 bases at J, with 16 bases between the two ends. CDR1 and CDR2 (germline): SGHRS, YFSETQ. The CDR3 loop is CASSQGSVFGYTF. The CDR3 nucleotides are TGCGCCAGCAGTCAGGGGTCCGTGTTCGGCTACACCTTC.

The chain joins TRBV19 to TRBJ1-4; possible D gene TRBD1, 6 bases. V lost 1 base and J lost 8, with 17 bases in between. Germline V gene sequence: CDR1 LNHDA, CDR2 SQIVND (reference sequence). The CDR3 has 16 amino acids. Written as DNA, the CDR3 is TGTGCCAGTAGTATAGGTAGGGGACACGGCGTGGAAAAACTGTTTTTT. Protein: CASSIGRGHGVEKLFF.

The J gene is TRBJ1-1, the V gene TRBV7-9, with 9 bases aligning to TRBD1. V shed 4 bases, J shed 5 bases, and the junction held 8 bases outside the gene matches. Per the germline V gene, CDR1 is SEHNR and CDR2 is FQNEAQ (reference sequence). The CDR3 runs 15 residues. CDR3 DNA sequence: TGTGCCAGCAGCTCCTATGGGACAGGGCTAACTGAAGCTTTCTTT. As protein: CASSSYGTGLTEAFF.

This clone was picked up many times. This chain links TRBV5-4 with TRBJ2-5; unclear D gene. The ends were cut back, 4 bases at V and 3 bases at J, with 10 bases in the middle. CDR3 length: 13 amino acids. From germline, CDR1 is SGHNT and CDR2 YYREEE (reference sequence). CDR3 DNA: TGTGCCAGCAGCCTGGTCAGTAAAGAGACCCAGTACTTC. Translation: CASSLVSKETQYF. Variable domain in full (rest from reference TRBV5-4 and TRBJ2-5): ETGVTQSPTHLIKTRGQQVTLRCSSQSGHNTVSWYQQALGQGPQFIFQYYREEENGRGNFPPRFSGLQFPNYSSELNVNALELDDSALYLCASSLVSKETQYFGPGTRLLVL.

CDR3 sequence: CASSESYRGVTTAYGYTF. CDR3 nucleotides: TGTGCCAGCAGTGAAAGTTACAGGGGGGTGACAACGGCCTATGGCTACACCTTC. The chain recombines TRBV2 with TRBJ1-2, with 8 bases lining up with TRBD1. The CDR3 has 18 amino acids. Losses at the gene ends were 2 bases for V and 4 bases for J; bases not matched to a gene: 15. Germline CDR1 SNHLY, CDR2 FYNNEI. The full variable domain, with the rest looked up from reference TRBV2 and TRBJ1-2, is EPEVTQTPSHQVTQMGQEVILRCVPISNHLYFYWYRQILGQKVEFLVSFYNNEISEKSEIFDDQFSVERPDGSNFTLKIRSTKLEDSAMYFCASSESYRGVTTAYGYTFGSGTRLTVV.